Below, 22 T cell receptor beta chains from the same sample are listed, as sequenced in a study of CD4 and CD8 cells across lung adenocarcinoma regions. MiXCR, applied by TCRdb to the PCR reads, yields one record per CDR3 protein. The profile covers around 25,000 distinct CDR3 sequences, with 45% to 50% appearing a single time and 45% to 60% taken by the ten largest. Sequenced input: CD8+ T cells from the center of a lung tumor. Receptors were obtained from a male donor with lung adenocarcinoma. The CD4 and CD8 labels of this study may be unreliable.

This clonotype was detected ten times or more. The chain links TRBV6-5 to TRBJ2-2; D gene ambiguous. The CDR3 has 16 residues. The germline gives CDR1 MNHEY, CDR2 SVGAGI. V was clipped by 0 bases and J by 1 base, with 9 bases between them. The CDR3 DNA reads TGTGCCAGCAGTTACTCGACTCTTGGGAACACCGGGGAGCTGTTTTTT. Amino acid sequence: CASSYSTLGNTGELFF.

Concerning this clonotype itself: A read error may produce the germline difference seen at one junction end. The chain is built from TRBV6-1 and TRBJ2-4; the match to TRBD2 covers 7 bases. The length of the CDR3 is 15 residues. Looked up from germline, CDR1 is MNHNS and CDR2 is SASEGT. CDR3 in amino acids: CASGLGGSGGNIQYF. For the CDR3, the DNA is TGTGCCAGCGGGCTCGGCGGGAGTGGCGGAAACATCCAGTACTTC.

The gene calls are TRBV10-2 and TRBJ2-1, with 7 positions matching TRBD2. This CDR3 spans 18 amino acids. J was trimmed by 3 bases and V by 6 bases; bases with no gene match: 17. Germline V gene lookup returns CDR1 WSHSY and CDR2 SAAADI. CDR3 residues: CASRAGKKSGKNYNEQFF. As DNA, the CDR3 is TGCGCCAGCAGAGCGGGAAAAAAGAGCGGGAAGAACTACAATGAGCAGTTCTTC.

This chain joins TRBV6-1 and TRBJ2-1; TRBD1 matches 9 bases. Judging by the DNA end, TRBJ2-7 fits better; the J call may be wrong. This CDR3 spans 16 amino acids. Germline V lookup: CDR1 MNHNS, CDR2 SASEGT. This chain's CDR3 is CASRNPLGQGSYEQYF. The CDR3 region has the DNA TGTGCCAGCAGGAACCCTCTGGGACAGGGAAGTTACGAGCAGTACTTC.

This clonotype appeared once. One junction end does not reproduce the germline sequence, and a read error may be involved. The chain recombines TRBV27 with TRBJ2-5; the D call may be TRBD1 or TRBD2 (6 bases each). The CDR3 contains 15 residues. Germline V gives CDR1 MNHEY, CDR2 SMNVEV (reference sequence). The CDR3 sequence is CAGGFGGRDQEIQYF. CDR3 nucleotides: TGTGCCGGGGGGTTCGGGGGCCGTGACCAAGAGATCCAGTACTTT.

This clonotype appeared many times. CDR3 loop: CASSLQGGEKLFF. The CDR3 nucleotides read TGTGCCAGCAGTTTACAGGGGGGCGAAAAACTGTTTTTT. This chain connects TRBV27 to TRBJ1-4; TRBD1 matches at 7 bases. V was clipped by 2 bases and J by 8 bases; unmatched bases: 2. CDR1 is MNHEY and CDR2 is SMNVEV in the germline V gene (reference sequence). The CDR3 is made up of 13 amino acids.

Ten or more counts support this clonotype. The chain employs TRBV6-2 or TRBV6-3 and TRBJ2-1; 11 bases match TRBD2. From germline, CDR1 is MNHEY and CDR2 SVGEGT. This CDR3 spans 14 amino acids. Losses at the gene ends were 4 bases for V and 6 bases for J; bases not matched to a gene: 2. CDR3 region: CASSFSGRGNEQFF. The CDR3 DNA follows: TGTGCCAGCAGTTTTAGCGGGAGGGGCAATGAGCAGTTCTTC.

In its sample, this clonotype was seen a few times. The CDR3 DNA reads as TGCAGCGTACGCGTGGGACTAGCGAGCACCGGGGAGCTGTTTTTT. Translated: CSVRVGLASTGELFF. The chain links TRBV29-1 to TRBJ2-2; 10 bases line up with TRBD2. The V and J ends lost 6 bases and 4 bases, in that order; junction bases with no gene match: 8. CDR1 SQVTM and CDR2 ANQGSEA come from the germline V gene. The CDR3 runs 15 residues.

V gene TRBV10-2 combines with J gene TRBJ2-1; 7 positions agree with TRBD2. Germline lookup yields CDR1 WSHSY and CDR2 SAAADI. This CDR3 has 15 residues. V lost 3 bases to trimming and J lost 7 bases; unmatched junction nucleotides: 9. CDR3 bases: TGCGCCAGCAGTGATCAGTGGGGGGGTGGGAATGAGCAGTTCTTC. This gives the protein CASSDQWGGGNEQFF.

J is TRBJ2-3 and V is TRBV10-2, with a possible D match to TRBD2 (8 bases). V lost 3 bases to trimming and J lost 7 bases, with 20 bases between them. The V gene's germline CDR1 is WSHSY and CDR2 SAAADI. The CDR3 contains 16 residues. CDR3 sequence reads: CASSEQGLAGRNTQYF. CDR3 nucleotide sequence: TGCGCCAGCAGTGAACAGGGGCTAGCGGGCAGAAATACGCAGTATTTT.

This clonotype was counted a few times. The chain carries TRBV27 and TRBJ2-1, with 13 positions matching TRBD2. The CDR3 totals 16 residues. Germline V CDR1 and CDR2: MNHEY, SMNVEV (reference sequence). V gave up 5 bases and J gave up 5 bases; unmatched junction bases: 6. CDR3 nucleotides: TGTGCCAGCAGTCCACCGGGACTAGCGGGGAACAATGAGCAGTTCTTC. It yields the protein CASSPPGLAGNNEQFF.

The chain is built from TRBV15 and TRBJ2-1, with D possibly TRBD2 on 7 matching bases. The ends were cut back, 2 bases at V and 4 bases at J, with 9 bases in the middle. The CDR3 extends over 14 amino acids. Germline V CDR1 and CDR2: LNHNV, YYDKDF (reference sequence). DNA of the CDR3: TGTGCCACCAGCAGAAGGGGGGGATACAATGAGCAGTTCTTC. This translates into CATSRRGGYNEQFF.

This clonotype was counted a few times. J is TRBJ2-5 and V is TRBV28, with D perhaps matching TRBD1 (6 bases). This CDR3 has 14 residues. CDR1 is MDHEN and CDR2 is SYDVKM in the germline V gene. Between the trimmed V and J ends, which lost 8 bases and 11 bases, there was a span of 24 bases. The CDR3 protein is CASGSQGPQREQYF. The CDR3 DNA reads TGTGCCAGCGGGTCACAGGGACCCCAGAGAGAGCAGTACTTC.

This chain links TRBV10-2 with TRBJ2-5; a weak D match, TRBD2 (5 bases). Germline V gene lookup returns CDR1 WSHSY and CDR2 SAAADI. This CDR3 comprises 14 residues. The CDR3 DNA is TGCGCGGGCAGTGGGAGCCGTGGCCCAGAGACCCAGTACTTC. This encodes CAGSGSRGPETQYF.

The chain joins TRBV7-9 to TRBJ2-1, with 8 bases fitting TRBD2. Germline CDR1 is SEHNR and CDR2 is FQNEAQ (reference sequence). The CDR3 is 15 amino acids. Losses at the gene ends were 3 bases for V and 0 bases for J; bases not matched to a gene: 1. The CDR3 sequence: CASSFSGDSYNEQFF. The CDR3 nucleotides are TGTGCCAGCAGCTTTAGCGGGGACTCCTACAATGAGCAGTTCTTC.

About this clonotype itself: One junction end does not reproduce the germline sequence, and a read error may be involved. V and J are TRBV6-1 and TRBJ2-3; D is possibly TRBD2 (5 bases). Germline CDR1 is MNHNS and CDR2 is SASEGT. The CDR3 is 16 amino acids. The CDR3 here is CASSEAGMWAEDTQYF. The CDR3 DNA follows: TGTGCCAGCAGTGAAGCCGGGATGTGGGCCGAAGATACGCAGTATTTC.

The rearrangement joins TRBV9 to TRBJ2-5, with D tentatively TRBD1 or TRBD2 (5 bases each). This CDR3 region has 16 residues. Germline CDR1 is SGDLS and CDR2 is YYNGEE. V was shortened by 0 bases and J by 1 base, with 13 bases between the two germline ends. CDR3 loop: CASSVGQGRGQETQYF. CDR3 bases: TGTGCCAGCAGCGTAGGGCAGGGCCGGGGCCAAGAGACCCAGTACTTC.

The table lists this clonotype with many counts. The chain employs TRBV6-1 and TRBJ1-1, with D maybe TRBD1 (5 bases). Germline V gene lookup returns CDR1 MNHNS and CDR2 SASEGT. V gave up 7 bases and J gave up 1 base, with 16 bases separating them. The CDR3 is 15 amino acids. The DNA of the CDR3 is TGTGCCAGCACATATCATGGACATACGAACACTGAAGCTTTCTTT. It encodes CASTYHGHTNTEAFF.

This clonotype was recorded many times. This rearrangement joins TRBV6-6 to TRBJ1-1; no definite D call. The germline V gene encodes CDR1 MNHNY and CDR2 SVGAGI (reference sequence). This CDR3 is 14 amino acids long. V gave up 2 bases and J gave up 4 bases, with 11 bases separating them. CDR3 DNA: TGTGCCAGCAGTTACACCTCCATCGGCACTGAAGCTTTCTTT. Translated: CASSYTSIGTEAFF.

This clonotype was seen at least ten times. The J gene is TRBJ1-1, the V gene TRBV6-1; D may be TRBD1 (5 bases). The CDR3 contains 13 residues. Germline CDR1 MNHNS, CDR2 SASEGT. Between the trimmed V and J ends, which lost 3 bases and 7 bases, there was a span of 12 bases. CDR3 amino acids: CASSENPGREAFF. The DNA of the CDR3 is TGTGCCAGCAGTGAGAATCCGGGACGTGAAGCTTTCTTT.

This clonotype was recorded a few times. The chain is built from TRBV9 and TRBJ1-4; D gene unclear. The CDR3 totals 13 residues. The germline V gene has CDR1 SGDLS and CDR2 YYNGEE. V was clipped by 0 bases and J by 8 bases, with 8 bases between them. The CDR3 sequence is CASSVVLGEKLFF. CDR3 nucleotide sequence: TGTGCCAGCAGCGTAGTCCTCGGAGAAAAACTGTTTTTT.

This clonotype showed up just once. The CDR3 spells CASSFSPGLANEQFF. Written as DNA, the CDR3 is TGTGCCAGCAGCTTTTCGCCGGGACTAGCGAATGAGCAGTTCTTC. The gene calls are TRBV7-2 and TRBJ2-1, with 10 nucleotides matching TRBD2. Germline CDR1 reads SGHTA; CDR2 reads FQGNSA. CDR3 length: 15 residues. With 3 bases clipped from V and 7 bases from J, the junction kept 6 bases outside the gene matches.